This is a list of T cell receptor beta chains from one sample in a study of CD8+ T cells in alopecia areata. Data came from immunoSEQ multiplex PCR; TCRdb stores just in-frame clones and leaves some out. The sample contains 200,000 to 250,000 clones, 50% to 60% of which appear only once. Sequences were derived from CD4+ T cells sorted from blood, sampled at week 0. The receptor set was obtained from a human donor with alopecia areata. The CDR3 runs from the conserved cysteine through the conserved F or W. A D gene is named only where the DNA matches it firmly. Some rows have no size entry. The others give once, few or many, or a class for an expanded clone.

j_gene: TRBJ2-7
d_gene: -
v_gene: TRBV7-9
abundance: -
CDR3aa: CASSAGTDTYEQYF
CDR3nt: TGTGCCAGCAGCGCAGGGACTGATACCTACGAGCAGTACTTC

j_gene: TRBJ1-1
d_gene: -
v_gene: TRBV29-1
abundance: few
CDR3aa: CSVDTGVDTEAFF
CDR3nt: TGCAGCGTTGATACGGGGGTTGACACTGAAGCTTTCTTT

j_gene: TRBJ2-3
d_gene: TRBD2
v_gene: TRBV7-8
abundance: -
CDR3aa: CASSPRAGGGTDTQYF
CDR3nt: TGTGCCAGCAGCCCCCGAGCGGGAGGGGGCACAGATACGCAGTATTTT

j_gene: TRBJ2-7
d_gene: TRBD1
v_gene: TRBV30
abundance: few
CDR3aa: CAWEEINRGHHYEQYF
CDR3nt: TGTGCCTGGGAGGAGATAAACAGGGGGCATCACTACGAGCAGTACTTC

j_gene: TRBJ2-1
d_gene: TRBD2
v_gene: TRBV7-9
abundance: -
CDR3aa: CASSLGEGAGRSGEQFF
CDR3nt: TGTGCCAGCAGCTTAGGAGAGGGAGCGGGGCGGTCCGGTGAGCAGTTCTTC

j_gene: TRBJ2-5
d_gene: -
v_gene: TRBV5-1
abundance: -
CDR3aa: CASSLTGYQETQYF
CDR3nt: TGCGCCAGCAGCTTGACGGGGTACCAAGAGACCCAGTACTTC

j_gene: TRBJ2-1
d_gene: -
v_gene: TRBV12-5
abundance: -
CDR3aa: CASGSGRDSYNEQFF
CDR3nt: TGTGCTAGTGGTTCCGGCAGGGATAGCTACAATGAGCAGTTCTTC

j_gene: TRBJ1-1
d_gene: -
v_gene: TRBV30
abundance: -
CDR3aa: CAWSQDRNTEAFF
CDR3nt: TGTGCCTGGAGCCAGGACAGGAACACTGAAGCTTTCTTT

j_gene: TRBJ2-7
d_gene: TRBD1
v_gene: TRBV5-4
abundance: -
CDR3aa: CASSQDRGDYEQYF
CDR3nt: TGTGCCAGCAGCCAGGACAGGGGTGACTACGAGCAGTACTTC

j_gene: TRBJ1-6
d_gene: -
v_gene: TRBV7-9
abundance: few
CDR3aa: CASSGELASPLHF
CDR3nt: TGTGCCAGCAGCGGGGAGTTGGCTTCACCCCTCCACTTT

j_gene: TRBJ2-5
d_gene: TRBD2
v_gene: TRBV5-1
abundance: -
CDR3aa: CASSFGGRRETQYF
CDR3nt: TGCGCCAGCAGCTTTGGCGGGAGGCGAGAGACCCAGTACTTC

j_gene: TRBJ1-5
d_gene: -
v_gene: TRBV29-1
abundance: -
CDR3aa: CSVGDMDQPQHF
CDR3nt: TGCAGCGTTGGGGATATGGACCAGCCCCAGCATTTT

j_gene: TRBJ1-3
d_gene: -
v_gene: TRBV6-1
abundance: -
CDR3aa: CASTRDGGNTIYF
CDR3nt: TGTGCCAGCACCCGGGACGGCGGAAACACCATATATTTT

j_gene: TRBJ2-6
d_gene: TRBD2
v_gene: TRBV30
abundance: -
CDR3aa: CAWSSGGSGANVLTF
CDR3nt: TGTGCCTGGAGTAGCGGGGGCTCTGGGGCCAACGTCCTGACTTTC

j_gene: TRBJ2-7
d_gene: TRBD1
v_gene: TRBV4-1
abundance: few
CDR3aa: CASSQPGTGQSYEQYF
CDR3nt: TGCGCCAGCAGCCAACCCGGGACAGGGCAATCCTACGAGCAGTACTTC

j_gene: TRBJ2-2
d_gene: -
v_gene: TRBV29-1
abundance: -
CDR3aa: CSARGTTGELFF
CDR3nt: TGCAGCGCTCGGGGCACCACCGGGGAGCTGTTTTTT

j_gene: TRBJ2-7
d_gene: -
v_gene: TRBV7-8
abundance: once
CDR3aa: CASSPRYEQYF
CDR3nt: TGTGCCAGCAGCCCCCGCTACGAGCAGTACTTC

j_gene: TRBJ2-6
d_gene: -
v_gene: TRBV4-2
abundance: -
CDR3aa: CASSPQESNVLTF
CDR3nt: TGTGCCAGCAGCCCCCAGGAGTCCAACGTCCTGACTTTC

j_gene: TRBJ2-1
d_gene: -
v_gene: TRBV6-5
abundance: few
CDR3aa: CASQDREQFF
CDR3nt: TGTGCCAGCCAAGACAGGGAGCAGTTCTTC

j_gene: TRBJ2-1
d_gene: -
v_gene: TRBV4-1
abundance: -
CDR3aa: CASSQSRAKNEQFF
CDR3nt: TGCGCCAGCAGCCAATCGAGGGCGAAGAATGAGCAGTTCTTC

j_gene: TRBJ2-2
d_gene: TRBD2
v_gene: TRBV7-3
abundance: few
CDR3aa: CASSTTSDPGEELFF
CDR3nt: TGTGCCAGCAGCACGACTAGCGACCCTGGGGAGGAGCTGTTTTTT

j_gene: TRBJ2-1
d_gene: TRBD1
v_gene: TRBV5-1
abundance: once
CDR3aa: CASTPTGGNYNEQFF
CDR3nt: TGCGCCAGCACACCGACAGGGGGCAACTACAATGAGCAGTTCTTC

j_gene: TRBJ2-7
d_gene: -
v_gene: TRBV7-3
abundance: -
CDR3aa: CASSLDPRSSYEQYF
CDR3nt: TGTGCCAGCAGCCTAGACCCGAGGAGCTCCTACGAGCAGTACTTC

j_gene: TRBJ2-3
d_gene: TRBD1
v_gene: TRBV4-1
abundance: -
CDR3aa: CASSRTLLEGASDTQYF
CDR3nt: TGCGCCAGCAGCCGTACCCTTCTCGAGGGGGCTTCAGATACGCAGTATTTT

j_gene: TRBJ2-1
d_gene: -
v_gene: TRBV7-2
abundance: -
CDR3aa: CASKGRSYNEQFF
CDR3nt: TGTGCCAGCAAAGGACGCTCCTACAATGAGCAGTTCTTC

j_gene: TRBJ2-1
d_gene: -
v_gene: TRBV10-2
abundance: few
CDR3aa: CASSENRGPQFF
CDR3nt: TGCGCCAGCAGTGAGAACCGGGGACCACAGTTCTTC

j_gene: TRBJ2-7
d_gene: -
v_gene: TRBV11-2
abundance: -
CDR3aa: CASSLLRREYEQYF
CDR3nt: TGTGCCAGCAGCTTACTGCGCAGGGAGTACGAGCAGTACTTC

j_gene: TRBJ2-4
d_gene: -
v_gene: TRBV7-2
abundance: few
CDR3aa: CASSLDRTVNVQYF
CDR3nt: TGTGCCAGCAGCCTAGACCGGACAGTCAACGTTCAGTACTTC

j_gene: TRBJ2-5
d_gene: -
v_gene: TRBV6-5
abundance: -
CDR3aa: CASSYSRLQETQYF
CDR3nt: TGTGCCAGCAGTTACTCGAGGCTACAAGAGACCCAGTACTTC

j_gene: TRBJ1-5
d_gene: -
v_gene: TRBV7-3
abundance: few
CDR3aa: CASSLGPLPDQPQHF
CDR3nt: TGTGCCAGCAGCTTAGGCCCGCTACCTGATCAGCCCCAGCATTTT

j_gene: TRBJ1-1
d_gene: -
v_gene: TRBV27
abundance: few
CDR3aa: CASSLYSSPNTEAFF
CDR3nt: TGTGCCAGCAGTTTATATTCCAGTCCGAACACTGAAGCTTTCTTT

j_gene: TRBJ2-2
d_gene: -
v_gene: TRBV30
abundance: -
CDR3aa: CAWTPAPVNTGELFF
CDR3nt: TGTGCCTGGACCCCAGCGCCGGTGAACACCGGGGAGCTGTTTTTT

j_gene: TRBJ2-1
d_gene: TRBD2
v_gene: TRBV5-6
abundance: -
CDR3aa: CASSLPAGGKVNEQFF
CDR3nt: TGTGCCAGCAGCTTGCCCGCGGGAGGGAAGGTAAATGAGCAGTTCTTC

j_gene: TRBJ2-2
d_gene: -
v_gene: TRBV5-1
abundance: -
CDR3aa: CASSLAVANTGELFF
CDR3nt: TGCGCCAGCAGCTTGGCCGTGGCGAACACCGGGGAGCTGTTTTTT

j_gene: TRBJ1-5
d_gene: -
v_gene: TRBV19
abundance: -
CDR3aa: CASRLDKHQPQHF
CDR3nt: TGTGCCAGTAGGTTGGACAAGCATCAGCCCCAGCATTTT

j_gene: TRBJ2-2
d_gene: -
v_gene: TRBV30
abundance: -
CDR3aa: CAWSAKGDRAGELFF
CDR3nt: TGTGCCTGGAGTGCGAAAGGGGATCGGGCCGGGGAGCTGTTTTTT

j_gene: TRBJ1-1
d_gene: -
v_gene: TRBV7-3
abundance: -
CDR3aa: CASSLPGGEAFF
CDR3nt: TGTGCCAGCAGCTTACCGGGGGGTGAAGCTTTCTTT

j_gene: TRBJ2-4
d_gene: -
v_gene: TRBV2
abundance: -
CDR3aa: CASSVQLIGNHYVGRDIQYF
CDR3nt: TGTGCCAGCAGTGTTCAATTAATTGGAAACCATTACGTAGGACGGGACATTCAGTACTTC

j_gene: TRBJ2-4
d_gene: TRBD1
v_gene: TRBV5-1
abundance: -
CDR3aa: CASSGGQGNIQYF
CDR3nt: TGCGCCAGCAGCGGCGGACAGGGGAACATTCAGTACTTC

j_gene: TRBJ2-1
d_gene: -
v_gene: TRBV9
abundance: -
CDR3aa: CASSVDEAGRGNEQFF
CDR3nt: TGTGCCAGCAGCGTAGATGAGGCAGGGCGGGGAAATGAGCAGTTCTTC